One sample yielded the 20 T cell receptor beta chains listed below, sequenced in a study of T cell repertoires in cytomegalovirus infection. TCRdb passed the reads through MiXCR, listing each CDR3 protein once. Here the sample spans approximately 910,000 distinct CDR3 sequences, roughly 30% being singletons. Antigens for these TCRs are unknown. This sample comprised cultured CD8+ T cells from PBMCs, obtained from culture after CMV antigen stimulation. The receptors were gathered from a human donor in good health (CMV status not recorded). Some clones in this sample may be carry-over from other donors' samples.

This clonotype was counted ten times or more. The chain joins TRBV7-2 to TRBJ1-4; no clear D. This CDR3 spans 12 amino acids. With 6 bases removed from V and 12 bases from J, the gap between germline ends came to 14 bases. Germline lookup yields CDR1 SGHTA and CDR2 FQGNSA. CDR3: CASSSHTAELFF. The CDR3 DNA follows: TGTGCCAGCAGTTCCCACACAGCGGAACTGTTTTTT.

CDR3 DNA sequence: TGTGCCAGCAGTGCGTGGTTTCCAGATACGCAGTATTTT. Translated, it gives CASSAWFPDTQYF. The chain combines TRBV6-1 with TRBJ2-3; no clear D gene. The CDR3 consists of 13 residues. Germline CDR1 and CDR2: MNHNS and SASEGT. Trimming took 4 bases from V and 4 from J, leaving 9 bases between them.

This clonotype was seen once. The chain carries TRBV12-3 or TRBV12-4 and TRBJ1-2, with 7 nucleotides matching TRBD1. V lost 5 bases and J lost 2; bases outside the gene matches: 8. The CDR3 runs to 15 residues. The CDR3 sequence: CASSRQGKANYGYTF. The CDR3 bases are TGTGCCAGCAGTCGACAGGGAAAGGCGAACTATGGCTACACCTTC.

This clonotype was detected many times. V usage is TRBV7-6 and J usage is TRBJ1-1; no clear D gene. The CDR3 has 13 amino acids. In germline, CDR1 is SGHVS, CDR2 FNYEAQ. The V end lost 0 bases, the J end lost 4 bases, and 6 bases lay between the germline ends. The DNA of the CDR3 is TGTGCCAGCAGCTTAGCTGTGAGCACTGAAGCTTTCTTT. Translation gives CASSLAVSTEAFF.

The V and J genes are TRBV11-2 and TRBJ2-5, with D perhaps being TRBD1 or TRBD2 (6 bases each). The CDR3 length is 14 residues. The V and J ends lost 4 bases and 5 bases respectively, with 14 bases between them. Germline V gives CDR1 SGHAT, CDR2 FQNNGV. This CDR3 reads CASSSKGGWETQYF. CDR3 coding DNA: TGTGCCAGCAGCTCCAAGGGGGGCTGGGAGACCCAGTACTTC.

In its sample, this clonotype was seen many times. This sequence joins TRBV7-9 and TRBJ2-2, with 10 bases identical to TRBD1. Trimming at V came to 5 bases and at J to 6 bases, leaving 6 bases not matched to a gene. The CDR3 is 15 residues long. Germline-derived CDR1 and CDR2 are SEHNR and FQNEAQ (reference sequence). CDR3 sequence reads: CASSLRTGGPGELFF. The CDR3 DNA reads as TGTGCCAGCAGCCTCAGGACAGGGGGGCCCGGGGAGCTGTTTTTT.

V gene TRBV27 combines with J gene TRBJ2-3, with 7 bases fitting TRBD2. V gave up 4 bases and J gave up 1 base; unmatched junction bases: 5. The CDR3 contains 15 residues. CDR1 is MNHEY, CDR2 SMNVEV, per germline (reference sequence). CDR3 nucleotides: TGTGCCAGCAGTTCCGGGACTATGGGCACAGATACGCAGTATTTT. This encodes CASSSGTMGTDTQYF.

In the case of this clonotype: This may come from a read error, since a much larger clone is one base off. The chain links TRBV7-8 to TRBJ2-1; 16 bases agree with TRBD2. This CDR3 has 16 amino acids. Germline CDR1 reads SGHVS; CDR2 reads FQNEAQ. CDR3 bases: TGTGTCAGCAGCTTAGCGGGACTAGCGGGGGGGTTAGGTCTGTTCTTC. It yields the protein CVSSLAGLAGGLGLFF. Full variable domain (outside the CDR3, taken from reference TRBV7-8 and TRBJ2-1): GAGVSQSPRYKVAKRGQDVALRCDPISGHVSLFWYQQALGQGPEFLTYFQNEAQLDKSGLPSDRFFAERPEGSVSTLKIQRTQQEDSAVYLCVSSLAGLAGGLGLFFGPGTRLTVL.

The chain carries TRBV12-3 or TRBV12-4 and TRBJ2-3, with 8 bases aligning to TRBD2. The V gene end was trimmed by 8 bases and the J gene end by 3 bases; junction bases not matched to a gene: 10. This CDR3 comprises 15 residues. CDR3 nucleotides: TGTGCCAGCGACGAGGCGGCGGGGGGTACAGATACGCAGTATTTT. Residues: CASDEAAGGTDTQYF.

The chain employs TRBV6-2 or TRBV6-3 and TRBJ1-1; TRBD1 might be the D (6 bases). The CDR3 contains 13 residues. Germline lookup yields CDR1 MNHEY and CDR2 SVGEGT. V was clipped by 6 bases and J by 5 bases, with 13 bases between them. CDR3 sequence reads: CASSFFTGTEAFF. CDR3 DNA: TGTGCCAGCAGCTTTTTCACAGGGACTGAAGCTTTCTTT.

This clonotype was picked up a small number of times. CDR3: CATRRVHEQYF. The CDR3, as DNA: TGTGCCACTCGAAGAGTCCACGAGCAGTACTTC. The J gene is TRBJ2-7, the V gene TRBV27; unclear D gene. V gave up 10 bases and J gave up 5 bases, with 12 bases separating them. From germline, CDR1 is MNHEY and CDR2 SMNVEV (reference sequence). The CDR3 is 11 amino acids.

This clonotype was detected a few times. The V gene is TRBV12-3 or TRBV12-4, the J gene TRBJ1-5, with a weak D call TRBD1 (6 bases). The V and J ends lost 7 bases and 2 bases respectively, with 15 bases between them. This CDR3 region has 15 residues. This CDR3 reads CASTPGGGGNQPQHF. The CDR3 DNA sequence: TGTGCCAGCACACCGGGGGGGGGCGGCAATCAGCCCCAGCATTTT.

The V call is TRBV7-9, the J call TRBJ2-5; D not resolved. The CDR3 is made up of 15 amino acids. The V gene lost 1 base and the J gene lost 5 bases, with 14 bases spanning the gap. Germline V CDR1 and CDR2: SEHNR, FQNEAQ (reference sequence). DNA for the CDR3: TGTGCCAGCAGCTTAGTGCAGGTGACGCGGGAGACCCAGTACTTC. Amino acid sequence: CASSLVQVTRETQYF.

The chain joins TRBV6-5 to TRBJ2-1; 8 bases map to TRBD1. This CDR3 has 13 amino acids. Unmatched junction bases numbered 8, after V lost 6 bases and J lost 10 bases. In germline, CDR1 is MNHEY, CDR2 SVGAGI. The CDR3: CASSRSGGLEQFF. In DNA form, the CDR3 reads TGTGCCAGCAGCCGTTCAGGGGGCCTCGAGCAGTTCTTC.

This clonotype showed up many times. The chain has TRBV19 and TRBJ1-2; D call uncertain. This CDR3 spans 15 amino acids. Trimming shortened V by 5 bases and J by 8 bases, and 21 bases separated the two germline ends. Germline CDR1 and CDR2: LNHDA and SQIVND (reference sequence). The CDR3 DNA reads as TGTGCCAGTAGTTCAAACCTTCATTGGAGACGAGGCTACACCTTC. Encoded protein: CASSSNLHWRRGYTF. The full variable domain, in which reference TRBV19 and TRBJ1-2 provide the parts outside the CDR3, is DGGITQSPKYLFRKEGQNVTLSCEQNLNHDAMYWYRQDPGQGLRLIYYSQIVNDFQKGDIAEGYSVSREKKESFPLTVTSAQKNPTAFYLCASSSNLHWRRGYTFGSGTRLTVV.

This clonotype turned up a few times. V and J are TRBV5-6 and TRBJ1-5; D not certain. This CDR3 has 14 amino acids. The germline V gene has CDR1 SGHDT and CDR2 YYEEEE. Trimming took off 0 bases at V and 4 bases at J, with 8 bases between the two ends. Here the CDR3 DNA reads TGTGCCAGCAGCTTGGAAGGGTATAATCAGCCCCAGCATTTT. It translates to CASSLEGYNQPQHF.

A word on this clonotype: At one end the junction does not follow the germline gene, possibly because of a read error. The chain employs TRBV7-3 and TRBJ1-2, with D uncertain. CDR1 is SGHTA and CDR2 is FQGTGA in the germline V gene. The CDR3 covers 16 residues. CDR3 nucleotide sequence: TGTGTCAGCAGCTTATCGAGCCGGTTTTCTAACTATGGCTACACCTTC. This gives the protein CVSSLSSRFSNYGYTF. The full variable domain, with the rest looked up from reference TRBV7-3 and TRBJ1-2, is GAGVSQTPSNKVTEKGKYVELRCDPISGHTALYWYRQSLGQGPEFLIYFQGTGAADDSGLPNDRFFAVRPEGSVSTLKIQRTERGDSAVYLCVSSLSSRFSNYGYTFGSGTRLTVV.

The table lists this clonotype with a few counts. J is TRBJ2-3 and V is TRBV12-3 or TRBV12-4; D tentatively reads TRBD1 or TRBD2 (6 bases each). V lost 1 base to trimming and J lost 6 bases, with 23 bases between them. The CDR3 is 18 residues long. The CDR3 DNA reads TGTGCCAGCAGTTTAGGGGTGAGATGGGGGGCACCTAGCGATACGCAGTATTTT. Translated: CASSLGVRWGAPSDTQYF.

This clonotype was seen only a few times. The chain recombines TRBV6-5 with TRBJ1-1; D remains ambiguous. There are 12 residues in the CDR3. From germline, CDR1 is MNHEY and CDR2 SVGAGI. V lost 2 bases, J lost 8 bases, and 9 bases lay in between. The chain's CDR3 is CASSYRSDEAFF. The CDR3 DNA reads TGTGCCAGCAGTTACAGGAGCGACGAAGCTTTCTTT.

This rearrangement joins TRBV5-1 to TRBJ2-5, with 12 positions matching TRBD2. The V gene end was trimmed by 2 bases and the J gene end by 3 bases; junction bases not matched to a gene: 11. CDR1 and CDR2 from the germline V gene are SGHRS and YFSETQ. The CDR3 extends over 18 amino acids. The CDR3 bases are TGCGCCAGCAGCTTTTTCGGACTAGCGGGGATAGGGGAAGAGACCCAGTACTTC. It codes for CASSFFGLAGIGEETQYF.